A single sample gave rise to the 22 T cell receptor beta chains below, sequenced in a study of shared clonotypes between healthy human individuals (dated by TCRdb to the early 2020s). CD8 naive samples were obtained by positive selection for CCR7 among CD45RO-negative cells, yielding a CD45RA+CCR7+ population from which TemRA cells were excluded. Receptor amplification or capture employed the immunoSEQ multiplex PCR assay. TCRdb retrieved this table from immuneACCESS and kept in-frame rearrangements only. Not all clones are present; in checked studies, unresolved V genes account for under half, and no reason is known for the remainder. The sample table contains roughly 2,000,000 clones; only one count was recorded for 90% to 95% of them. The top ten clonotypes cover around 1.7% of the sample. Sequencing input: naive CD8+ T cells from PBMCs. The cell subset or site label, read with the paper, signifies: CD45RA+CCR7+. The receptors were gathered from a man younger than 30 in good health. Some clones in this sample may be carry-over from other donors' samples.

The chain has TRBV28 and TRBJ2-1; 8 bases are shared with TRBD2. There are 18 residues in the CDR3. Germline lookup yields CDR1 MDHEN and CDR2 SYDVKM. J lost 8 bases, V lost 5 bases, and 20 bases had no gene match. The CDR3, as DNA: TGTGCCAGCAGTCATCCCTTTATTAATCAGCGGGGGAGGGATGAGCAGTTCTTC. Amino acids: CASSHPFINQRGRDEQFF.

The CDR3 region has the DNA TGCAGCGTTGATCAGGGCGGGAGCTCCTACAATGAGCAGTTCTTC. Translated: CSVDQGGSSYNEQFF. The V gene is TRBV29-1, the J gene TRBJ2-1; 7 bases align to TRBD2. V trimming: 3 bases; J trimming: 0 bases; junction bases outside the gene matches: 5. The CDR3 extends over 15 amino acids. In germline, CDR1 is SQVTM, CDR2 ANQGSEA.

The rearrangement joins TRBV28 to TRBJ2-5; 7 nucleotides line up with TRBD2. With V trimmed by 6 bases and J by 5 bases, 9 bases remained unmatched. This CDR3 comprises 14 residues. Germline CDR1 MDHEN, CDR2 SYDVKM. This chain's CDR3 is CASSQGGRMETQYF. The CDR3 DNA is TGTGCCAGCAGCCAGGGAGGGCGGATGGAGACCCAGTACTTC.

The CDR3 DNA reads as TGTGCCAGCAGCTTAGCGGGGTGGGAAGGAGGTGGCTACACCTTC. Amino acids: CASSLAGWEGGGYTF. The V and J genes are TRBV7-9 and TRBJ1-2; D remains ambiguous. Deletions cut 0 bases from V and 7 bases from J, with 15 bases between. The CDR3 is 15 amino acids. The V gene's germline CDR1 is SEHNR and CDR2 FQNEAQ (reference sequence).

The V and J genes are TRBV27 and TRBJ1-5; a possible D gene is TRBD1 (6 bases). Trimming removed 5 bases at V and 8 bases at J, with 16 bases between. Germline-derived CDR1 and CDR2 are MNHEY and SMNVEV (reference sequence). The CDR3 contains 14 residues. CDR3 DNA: TGTGCCAGCAGTAAAGGGGGGTCGGTTGAGCCCCAGCATTTT. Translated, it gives CASSKGGSVEPQHF.

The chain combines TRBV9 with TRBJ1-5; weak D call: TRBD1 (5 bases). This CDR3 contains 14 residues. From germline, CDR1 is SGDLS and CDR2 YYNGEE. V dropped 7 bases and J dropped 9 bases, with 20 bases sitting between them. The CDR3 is CASGVGDGGWPQHF. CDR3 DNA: TGTGCCAGCGGAGTCGGGGACGGCGGGTGGCCCCAGCATTTT.

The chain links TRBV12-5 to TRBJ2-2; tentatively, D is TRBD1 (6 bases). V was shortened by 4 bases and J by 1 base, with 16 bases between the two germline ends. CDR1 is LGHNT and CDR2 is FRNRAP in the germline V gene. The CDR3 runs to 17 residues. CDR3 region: CASGSDAGTLNTGELFF. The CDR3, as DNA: TGTGCTAGTGGTTCGGACGCCGGGACATTGAACACCGGGGAGCTGTTTTTT.

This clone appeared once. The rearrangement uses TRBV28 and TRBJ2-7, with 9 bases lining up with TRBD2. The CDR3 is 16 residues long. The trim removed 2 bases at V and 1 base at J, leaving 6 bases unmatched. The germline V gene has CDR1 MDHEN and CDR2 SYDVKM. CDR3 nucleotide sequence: TGTGCCAGCAGTTTAGCTAGCGGGACGTTGTCCTACGAGCAGTACTTC. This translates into CASSLASGTLSYEQYF. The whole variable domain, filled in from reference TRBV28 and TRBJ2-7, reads DVKVTQSSRYLVKRTGEKVFLECVQDMDHENMFWYRQDPGLGLRLIYFSYDVKMKEKGDIPEGYSVSREKKERFSLILESASTNQTSMYLCASSLASGTLSYEQYFGPGTRLTVT.

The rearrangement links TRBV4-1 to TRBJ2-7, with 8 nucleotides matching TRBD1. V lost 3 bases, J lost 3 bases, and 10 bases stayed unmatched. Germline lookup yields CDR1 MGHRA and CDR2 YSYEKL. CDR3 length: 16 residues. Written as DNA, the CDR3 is TGCGCCAGCAGCCATGGGACGGCAGGGGGCATCTACGAGCAGTACTTC. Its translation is CASSHGTAGGIYEQYF.

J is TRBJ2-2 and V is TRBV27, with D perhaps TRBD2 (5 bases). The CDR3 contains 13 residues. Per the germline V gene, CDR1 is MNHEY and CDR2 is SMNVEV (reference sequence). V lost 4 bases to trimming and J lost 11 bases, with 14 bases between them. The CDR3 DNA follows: TGTGCCAGCAGTTCGAGTGCCCGGACTGAGCTGTTTTTT. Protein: CASSSSARTELFF.

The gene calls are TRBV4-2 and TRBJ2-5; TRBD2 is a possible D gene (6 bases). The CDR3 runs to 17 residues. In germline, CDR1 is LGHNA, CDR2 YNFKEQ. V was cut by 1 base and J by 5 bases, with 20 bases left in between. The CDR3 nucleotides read TGTGCCAGCAGCCAAGTCGCTAGCGTTCAAAAGGGGGAGACCCAGTACTTC. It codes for CASSQVASVQKGETQYF.

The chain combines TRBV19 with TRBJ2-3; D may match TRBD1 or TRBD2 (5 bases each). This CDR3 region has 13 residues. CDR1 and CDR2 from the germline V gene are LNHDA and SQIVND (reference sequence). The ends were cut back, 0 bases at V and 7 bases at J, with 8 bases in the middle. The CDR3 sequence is CASSIDGGYTQYF. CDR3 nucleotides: TGTGCCAGTAGTATAGATGGGGGATATACGCAGTATTTT.

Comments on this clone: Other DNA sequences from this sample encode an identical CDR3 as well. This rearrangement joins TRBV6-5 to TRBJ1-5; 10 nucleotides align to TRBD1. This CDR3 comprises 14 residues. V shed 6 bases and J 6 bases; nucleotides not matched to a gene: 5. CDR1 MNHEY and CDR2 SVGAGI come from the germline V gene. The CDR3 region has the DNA TGTGCCAGCAGGCCCGGGACAGGGGTTCAGCCCCAGCATTTT. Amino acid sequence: CASRPGTGVQPQHF.

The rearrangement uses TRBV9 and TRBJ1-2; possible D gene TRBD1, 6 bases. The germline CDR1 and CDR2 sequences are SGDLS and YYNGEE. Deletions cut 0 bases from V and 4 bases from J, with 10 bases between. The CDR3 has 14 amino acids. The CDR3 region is CASSVAGTTYGYTF. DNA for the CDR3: TGTGCCAGCAGCGTAGCGGGGACAACCTATGGCTACACCTTC.

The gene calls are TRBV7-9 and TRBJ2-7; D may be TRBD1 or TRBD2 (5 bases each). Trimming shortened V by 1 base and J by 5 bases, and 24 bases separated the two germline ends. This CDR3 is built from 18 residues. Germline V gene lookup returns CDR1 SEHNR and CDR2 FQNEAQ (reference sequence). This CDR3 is CASSLGATGAIMWNEQYF. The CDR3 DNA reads TGTGCCAGCAGCTTAGGTGCCACCGGGGCTATAATGTGGAACGAGCAGTACTTC.

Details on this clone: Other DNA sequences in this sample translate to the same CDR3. The CDR3: CASSLLAENTGELFF. As DNA, the CDR3 is TGTGCCAGCAGTTTATTGGCAGAGAACACCGGGGAGCTGTTTTTT. The chain uses TRBV28 and TRBJ2-2; D gene uncertain. Germline V CDR1 and CDR2: MDHEN, SYDVKM. This CDR3 comprises 15 residues. V was pared by 1 base and J by 1 base, with 7 bases between.

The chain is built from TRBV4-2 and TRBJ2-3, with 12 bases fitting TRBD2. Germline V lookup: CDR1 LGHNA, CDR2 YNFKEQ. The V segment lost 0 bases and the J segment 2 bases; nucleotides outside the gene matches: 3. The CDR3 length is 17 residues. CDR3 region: CASSQEGLAGNTDTQYF. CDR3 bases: TGTGCCAGCAGCCAAGAAGGACTAGCGGGGAACACAGATACGCAGTATTTT.

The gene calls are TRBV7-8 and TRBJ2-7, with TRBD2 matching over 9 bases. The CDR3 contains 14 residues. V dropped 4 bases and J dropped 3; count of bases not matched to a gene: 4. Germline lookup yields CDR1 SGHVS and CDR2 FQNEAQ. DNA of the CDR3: TGTGCCAGCAGCTCCAGGACTAGCGTCTACGAGCAGTACTTC. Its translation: CASSSRTSVYEQYF. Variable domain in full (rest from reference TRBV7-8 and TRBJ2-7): GAGVSQSPRYKVAKRGQDVALRCDPISGHVSLFWYQQALGQGPEFLTYFQNEAQLDKSGLPSDRFFAERPEGSVSTLKIQRTQQEDSAVYLCASSSRTSVYEQYFGPGTRLTVT.

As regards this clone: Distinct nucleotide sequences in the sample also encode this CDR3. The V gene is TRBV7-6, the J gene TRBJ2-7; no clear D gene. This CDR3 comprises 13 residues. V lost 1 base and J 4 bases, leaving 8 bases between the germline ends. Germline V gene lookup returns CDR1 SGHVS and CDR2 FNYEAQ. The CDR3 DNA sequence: TGTGCCAGCAGCTTAGGCCCCTCATACGAGCAGTACTTC. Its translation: CASSLGPSYEQYF.

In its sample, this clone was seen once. CDR3 sequence reads: CASSQAVVLAGGTDTQYF. The CDR3 region has the DNA TGCGCCAGCAGCCAAGCGGTGGTACTAGCGGGAGGGACAGATACGCAGTATTTT. J is TRBJ2-3 and V is TRBV4-1; TRBD2 aligns across 13 bases. Germline CDR1 reads MGHRA; CDR2 reads YSYEKL. V trimming: 1 base; J trimming: 3 bases; junction bases outside the gene matches: 7. CDR3 length equals 18 residues.

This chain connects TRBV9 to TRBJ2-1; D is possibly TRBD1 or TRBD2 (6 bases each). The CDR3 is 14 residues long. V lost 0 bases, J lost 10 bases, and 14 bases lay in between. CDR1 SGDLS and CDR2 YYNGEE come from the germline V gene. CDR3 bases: TGTGCCAGCAGCGTAGGTAGTAGGGGGGTGGAGCAGTTCTTC. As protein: CASSVGSRGVEQFF.

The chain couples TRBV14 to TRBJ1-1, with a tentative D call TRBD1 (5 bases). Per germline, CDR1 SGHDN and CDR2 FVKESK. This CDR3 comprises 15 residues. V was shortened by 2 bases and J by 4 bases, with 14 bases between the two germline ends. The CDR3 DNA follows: TGTGCCAGCAGCCAACGGGACGGTTCGGGCACTGAAGCTTTCTTT. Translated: CASSQRDGSGTEAFF.